Here is one T cell receptor beta chain with its context. Profiled with immunoSEQ multiplex PCR; TCRdb holds only in-frame clones, not every one. The table has nearly 250,000 clones, roughly 79% seen once; the top ten hold about 1.9%. The data were obtained in a study of blood T cell repertoires in COVID-19. The wider study: The United States, Italy and Spain provided the acute and convalescent COVID-19 samples.

J gave up 4 bases and V 0 bases, and 12 bases lay outside the gene matches. The CDR3 runs 18 residues. Germline CDR1 KGHSH, CDR2 LQKENI. This sequence was found in a woman of 80 years or more with acute or convalescent COVID-19. V is TRBV18 and J is TRBJ2-1; 7 positions match TRBD1. Input material: peripheral blood. The CDR3 loop is CASSPPLTQGLSYNEQFF. The CDR3 coding sequence is TGTGCCAGCTCACCACCCCTAACACAGGGGCTTTCGTACAATGAGCAGTTCTTC. The full variable domain, its missing parts supplied by reference TRBV18 and TRBJ2-1, is NAGVMQNPRHLVRRRGQEARLRCSPMKGHSHVYWYRQLPEEGLKFMVYLQKENIIDESGMPKERFSAEFPKEGPSILRIQQVVRGDSAAYFCASSPPLTQGLSYNEQFFGPGTRLTVL.